These T cell receptor beta chains were read from a single sample in a study of T cells in Graves' hyperthyroidism and ophthalmopathy. TCRdb fed the multiplex PCR reads into MiXCR, producing one record per CDR3 protein. The sample gives 400,000 to 500,000 distinct CDR3 sequences, roughly 14% of which show up once; around a sixth is in the top ten. The source material was blood. The receptors were gathered from a woman between 18 and 29 years old with Graves' hyperthyroidism. The CDR3 runs from the conserved cysteine through the conserved F or W. D genes are given only for firm matches. A row's size may be missing; if present it is once, few, many or a size class.

TRBV12-3/TRBV12-4	many	NA	TRBJ1-2	CASSQNPQGVGYGYTF	TGTGCCAGCAGCCAAAATCCACAGGGAGTTGGCTATGGCTACACCTTC
TRBV19	few	TRBD2	TRBJ2-2	CASSASLAVTGELFF	TGTGCCAGTTCCGCCAGCCTAGCGGTCACCGGGGAGCTGTTTTTT
TRBV12-3/TRBV12-4	few	TRBD1	TRBJ2-5	CASSQPTGGLETQYF	TGTGCCAGCAGCCAACCGACAGGGGGCCTGGAGACCCAGTACTTC
TRBV19	many	NA	TRBJ1-5	CASSIMEGGNQPQHF	TGTGCCAGTAGTATCATGGAGGGAGGCAATCAGCCCCAGCATTTT
TRBV6-2/TRBV6-3	many	NA	TRBJ1-1	CASIGDRDSNTEAFF	TGTGCCAGCATCGGTGACAGAGACTCGAACACTGAAGCTTTCTTT
TRBV6-5	many	TRBD1	TRBJ2-2	CASRRTGTTGELFF	TGTGCCAGCAGGAGGACAGGGACCACCGGGGAGCTGTTTTTT
TRBV7-2	NA	NA	TRBJ1-5	CASGNPVGGQPQHF	TGTGCCAGCGGCAATCCTGTGGGGGGCCAGCCCCAGCATTTT
TRBV11-3	many	NA	TRBJ2-1	CASSRTNFGYNEQFF	TGTGCCAGCAGCCGGACTAACTTCGGCTACAATGAGCAGTTCTTC
TRBV30	many	NA	TRBJ2-5	CAWSVYGETQYF	TGTGCCTGGAGTGTTTATGGGGAGACCCAGTACTTC
TRBV29-1	few	NA	TRBJ2-3	CSVATLRDTDTQYF	TGCAGCGTCGCGACACTGCGTGACACAGATACGCAGTATTTT
TRBV18	few	NA	TRBJ1-3	CASSPGLSGNTIYF	TGTGCCAGCTCTCCGGGCCTCTCTGGAAACACCATATATTTT
TRBV7-9	few	NA	TRBJ1-1	CASHRTNTEAFF	TGTGCCAGCCACAGGACGAACACTGAAGCTTTCTTT
TRBV20-1	few	TRBD1	TRBJ1-3	CSARTPEGQGVNTIYF	TGCAGTGCTAGAACGCCCGAGGGACAGGGGGTGAACACCATATATTTT
TRBV12-3/TRBV12-4	many	NA	TRBJ2-1	CASSFFNEQFF	TGTGCCAGCAGTTTCTTCAATGAGCAGTTCTTC
TRBV11-3	few	NA	TRBJ1-2	CASSLVRGTGYTF	TGTGCCAGCAGCTTAGTTCGGGGTACAGGCTACACCTTC
TRBV20-1	NA	NA	TRBJ1-1	CSALGENTEAFF	TGCAGTGCTCTGGGGGAAAACACTGAAGCTTTCTTT
TRBV10-3	many	NA	TRBJ2-7	CATREGWGYEQYF	TGTGCCACCCGCGAGGGATGGGGCTACGAGCAGTACTTC
TRBV29-1	NA	NA	TRBJ1-1	CSVEGETEAFF	TGCAGCGTTGAAGGGGAAACTGAAGCTTTCTTT
TRBV18	many	NA	TRBJ1-2	CASSTDANYGYTF	TGTGCCAGCTCAACGGACGCCAACTATGGCTACACCTTC
TRBV6-1	many	TRBD2	TRBJ2-7	CAGGGTYEQYF	TGTGCCGGGGGGGGGACCTACGAGCAGTACTTC
TRBV2	many	TRBD1	TRBJ1-4	CASSGQGLGEKLFF	TGTGCCAGCAGCGGACAGGGCCTGGGGGAAAAACTGTTTTTT
TRBV20-1	many	NA	TRBJ2-5	CSAPQELGQTQYF	TGCAGTGCCCCGCAGGAACTGGGCCAGACCCAGTACTTC
TRBV7-8	NA	TRBD2	TRBJ2-7	CAGSFLRVAGSYEQYF	TGTGCCGGCAGCTTCCTTCGGGTAGCGGGGAGCTACGAGCAGTACTTC
TRBV25-1	NA	NA	TRBJ1-5	CASSDSGPLGINQPQHF	TGTGCCAGCAGTGACTCCGGGCCCCTCGGCATCAATCAGCCCCAGCATTTT
TRBV6-6	NA	NA	TRBJ2-7	CASSYDVSYEQYF	TGTGCCAGCAGTTACGACGTCTCCTACGAGCAGTACTTC
TRBV20-1	NA	NA	TRBJ1-5	CSALPAGGDNQPQHF	TGCAGTGCCCTACCTGCGGGGGGTGACAATCAGCCCCAGCATTTT
TRBV12-3/TRBV12-4	many	NA	TRBJ2-5	CASRARETQYF	TGTGCCAGCAGGGCTAGAGAGACCCAGTACTTC
TRBV3-1	many	NA	TRBJ1-5	CASSQDQGNQPQHF	TGTGCCAGCAGCCAAGATCAGGGCAATCAGCCCCAGCATTTT
TRBV5-8	many	NA	TRBJ2-1	CASSKRDFSSSYNEQFF	TGTGCCAGCAGCAAACGGGACTTCTCGAGCTCCTACAATGAGCAGTTCTTC
TRBV11-2	many	TRBD2	TRBJ2-3	CASSLGRGSGPGTDTQYF	TGTGCCAGCAGCCTAGGGCGAGGTAGCGGGCCGGGAACAGATACGCAGTATTTT
TRBV7-3	many	TRBD2	TRBJ2-3	CASSLIAGSRADTQYF	TGTGCCAGCAGCTTGATAGCGGGGAGCAGGGCAGATACGCAGTATTTT
TRBV11-2	many	NA	TRBJ2-1	CASSLVVTEQFF	TGTGCCAGCAGCTTAGTGGTGACAGAGCAGTTCTTC
TRBV11-2	many	TRBD2	TRBJ2-1	CASSLTSGRANEQFF	TGTGCCAGCAGCCTGACTAGCGGGAGGGCCAATGAGCAGTTCTTC
TRBV19	few	NA	TRBJ2-7	CASSWGLRTYEQYF	TGTGCCAGTAGTTGGGGGCTCCGCACCTACGAGCAGTACTTC
TRBV5-6	many	TRBD1	TRBJ1-2	CASRRTGIEYGYTF	TGTGCCAGCAGAAGGACAGGGATAGAATATGGCTACACCTTC
TRBV29-1	many	NA	TRBJ1-5	CSVEDRVGDQPQHF	TGCAGCGTTGAAGACAGGGTGGGGGATCAGCCCCAGCATTTT